The clone carrying this T cell receptor beta chain was recorded a few times. Using RNA template, CDR3s of TCR alpha and beta were amplified with iRepertoire arm-PCR. TCRdb passed the multiplex PCR reads through MiXCR, listing each CDR3 protein once. Of more than 300,000 distinct CDR3 sequences in the sample, 35% to 45% were seen once. This CDR3 has 13 amino acids. V was clipped by 8 bases and J by 4 bases, with 14 bases between them. Per germline, CDR1 SGHDN and CDR2 FVKESK. This record comes from a study of glioma-infiltrating T cells. The chain has TRBV14 and TRBJ1-2, with D unclear. Sequencing was performed on glioma tissue, nonneoplastic brain tissue, or PBMCs (not recorded which). This receptor was identified in a human donor with low-grade glioma or glioblastoma, undergoing nonglioma brain surgery, or in good health (not recorded which). CDR3 region: CASSEGRTYGYTF. The CDR3 DNA is TGTGCCAGCTCCGAGGGTAGGACCTATGGCTACACCTTC.